The clone carrying this TCR beta chain has at least ten counts. Source material was 2 million unsorted PBMCs, stored at -80 °C in RNAlater. In TCRdb, the 5' RACE reads were re-called with MiXCR into one record per CDR3 protein. Of some 65,000 distinct CDR3 sequences listed, around 4% are singletons. This entry comes from a study of neurological immune-mediated disorders. The specimen sequenced was PBMCs. This TCR came from a man aged 50 to 59 with multiple sclerosis.

The CDR3 coding sequence is TGCAGTGCTAGCCCCGGGACTAGCGGGGTAAATACGCAGTATTTT. Its translation is CSASPGTSGVNTQYF. The rearrangement links TRBV20-1 to TRBJ2-3; 13 nucleotides line up with TRBD2. The germline V gene has CDR1 DFQATT and CDR2 SNEGSKA (reference sequence). V shed 3 bases, J shed 7 bases, and the junction held 7 bases outside the gene matches. This CDR3 contains 15 residues.